Listed below are T cell receptor beta chains from one sample, sequenced in a study of T cells in Graves' hyperthyroidism and ophthalmopathy. TCRdb reprocessed the multiplex PCR reads with MiXCR, giving one entry per CDR3 protein. The sample contains 300,000 to 400,000 distinct CDR3 sequences, 15% to 20% of which appear only once. Sequencing was done on a sample of blood. These TCRs come from a woman in her forties or fifties with Graves' hyperthyroidism. The conserved cysteine and the conserved F or W are not part of the CDR3 here. The order of the fields is V gene, clone size, J gene, CDR3 protein. Clone sizes are given selectively: once, few, many, or a class where the clone is expanded.

TRBV10-3	few	TRBJ2-1	ATSPTNEQF
TRBV18	few	TRBJ2-1	ASSPRSLAEQF
TRBV6-5	many	TRBJ1-1	ASSYSIQNLNTEAF
TRBV18	many	TRBJ2-3	ASSSLPTSGTSTDTQY
TRBV7-9	few	TRBJ2-3	ASSLALEGAEADTQY
TRBV18	few	TRBJ2-2	ASSPASGPTNTGELF
TRBV19	.	TRBJ2-1	ASSIPTRGPPVHEQF
TRBV2	few	TRBJ2-3	ASSPGEPTDTQY
TRBV28	many	TRBJ2-7	ASSRGLAADYEQY
TRBV3-1	few	TRBJ1-3	ASSLDRFSSGNTIY
TRBV5-1	many	TRBJ2-5	ASSTGPGGETQY
TRBV25-1	.	TRBJ2-3	ASSREGFTDTQY
TRBV4-2	many	TRBJ1-1	ASSPSPGMRGTEAF
TRBV13	.	TRBJ1-1	ASSLGLGDTEAF
TRBV20-1	many	TRBJ2-3	SALSGAVADTQY
TRBV27	many	TRBJ2-1	ASSSFQGTGGINEQF
TRBV5-1	.	TRBJ2-2	ASSPWTSGRSNTGELF
TRBV7-9	.	TRBJ2-7	ASSLAGLRYEQY
TRBV2	many	TRBJ1-2	ASRGGSYGYT
TRBV6-9	.	TRBJ2-1	ASSYRTGRAYNEQF
TRBV7-3	few	TRBJ2-1	ASSLNGGVTGNEQF
TRBV9	many	TRBJ2-5	ASSAGPDSGQETQY
TRBV18	many	TRBJ2-3	ASSPTSEGDTQY
TRBV20-1	.	TRBJ2-7	SVQRAPDGSYEQY
TRBV4-1	.	TRBJ2-1	ASSQQPGTSGYNEQF
TRBV5-5	.	TRBJ2-1	ASSLTGEGGNEQF
TRBV20-1	.	TRBJ1-1	SARDDTLEAF
TRBV6-1	many	TRBJ1-1	ASMRVWTEAF
TRBV12-3/TRBV12-4	.	TRBJ2-6	ASSLGITLSGANVLT
TRBV19	many	TRBJ1-1	ASSIPGGTEAF
TRBV6-1	few	TRBJ2-1	ASSEVAGKVLHNEQF
TRBV20-1	.	TRBJ2-1	SAKERLAAYNEQF
TRBV18	many	TRBJ2-3	ASSPRSRDTDTQY
TRBV6-1	many	TRBJ2-5	ASSEAEGQGVETQY
TRBV6-1	.	TRBJ1-2	ASRGGTGGYT